This T cell receptor (beta chain) stems from a study of control samples from healthy donors and cancer patients. Here immunoSEQ multiplex PCR was the method, and the copy in TCRdb shows in-frame clones only, minus some. The table includes roughly 120,000 clones, 85% to 90% detected once. This clonotype was sampled from a man between 25 and 39 years old in good health. The specimen was blood.

Here the CDR3 DNA reads TGTGCCAGCAGCTCGCAGAACACCGGGGAGCTGTTTTTT. Its translation: CASSSQNTGELFF. The J gene is TRBJ2-2, the V gene TRBV5-4; no clear D gene. Germline loops: CDR1 SGHNT, CDR2 YYREEE (reference sequence). Trimming cost V 3 bases and J 1 base, with 4 bases left between them. The CDR3 loop spans 13 amino acids.